This T cell receptor (beta chain) is drawn from a study of sequential checkpoint blockade in melanoma. Treatment given: randomized to nivolumab then ipilimumab (arm A) or the reverse (arm B). TCRdb's copy holds only in-frame clones and misses some; the assay was immunoSEQ multiplex PCR. The data show roughly 18,000 clones, about two thirds seen once. The germline CDR1 and CDR2 sequences are SGHKS and YYEKEE (reference sequence). This CDR3 contains 16 residues. Trimming shortened V by 4 bases and J by 0 bases, and 14 bases separated the two germline ends. This sample comprised CD8+ T cells sorted from blood (inferred from file names), obtained from a patient given nivolumab and ipilimumab in sequence. The V gene is TRBV5-5, the J gene TRBJ2-1, with D unresolved. The origin of this receptor is a human donor with melanoma. CDR3 sequence: CASSPLHSSSYNEQFF. The CDR3 DNA is TGTGCCAGCAGCCCACTTCATAGCAGCTCCTACAATGAGCAGTTCTTC. The complete variable domain, with remaining parts taken from reference TRBV5-5 and TRBJ2-1, reads DAGVTQSPTHLIKTRGQQVTLRCSPISGHKSVSWYQQVLGQGPQFIFQYYEKEERGRGNFPDRFSARQFPNYSSELNVNALLLGDSALYLCASSPLHSSSYNEQFFGPGTRLTVL.